The next 10 T cell receptor beta chains were all read from a single sample in a study of identical twins. TCRdb ran MiXCR on the 5' RACE reads and lists one entry per CDR3 protein. The sample has around 240,000 distinct CDR3 sequences, roughly 7% seen once. These data were likewise used in another study, on yellow fever vaccine responses in identical twins.

The sequencing input was memory (CD45RO+) T cells sorted from blood. The receptors shown here come from a woman under 30 in good health.

The rearrangement uses TRBV7-2 and TRBJ2-3; D is unclear. Germline CDR1 reads SGHTA; CDR2 reads FQGNSA. The CDR3 runs 14 residues. The germline V and J ends were trimmed by 3 bases and 0 bases, with 7 bases remaining between them. CDR3 residues: CASSFGLSTDTQYF. The CDR3 DNA is TGTGCCAGCAGCTTTGGCCTCAGCACAGATACGCAGTATTTT.

This chain links TRBV11-2 with TRBJ2-3; 7 bases fit TRBD2. The CDR3 covers 14 residues. The germline V gene encodes CDR1 SGHAT and CDR2 FQNNGV. J lost 2 bases, V lost 2 bases, and 1 base had no gene match. The CDR3 sequence is CASSLWDYTDTQYF. The CDR3 coding sequence is TGTGCCAGCAGCTTATGGGACTACACAGATACGCAGTATTTT. Together with reference TRBV11-2 and TRBJ2-3, the CDR3 gives the full variable domain: EAGVAQSPRYKIIEKRQSVAFWCNPISGHATLYWYQQILGQGPKLLIQFQNNGVVDDSQLPKDRFSAERLKGVDSTLKIQPAKLEDSAVYLCASSLWDYTDTQYFGPGTRLTVL.

This clonotype was observed at least ten times. The V gene is TRBV12-3 or TRBV12-4, the J gene TRBJ1-5; D is possibly TRBD1 (5 bases). This CDR3 has 13 amino acids. The V and J ends lost 11 bases and 2 bases respectively, with 13 bases between them. This chain's CDR3 is CASGVEGNQPQHF. Here the CDR3 DNA reads TGTGCCTCGGGGGTAGAAGGCAATCAGCCCCAGCATTTT.

This clonotype was observed many times. The chain is built from TRBV7-2 and TRBJ2-7; possible D gene TRBD1, 5 bases. CDR3 size: 15 residues. The V end lost 2 bases, the J end lost 4 bases, and 15 bases lay between the germline ends. Looked up from germline, CDR1 is SGHTA and CDR2 is FQGNSA. DNA of the CDR3: TGTGCCAGCAGCTTATTGGTGGGGCCCGAATACGAGCAGTACGTC. Translated: CASSLLVGPEYEQYV.

Notes on this clonotype: A clone one base away is much larger, so this may be a read error. This sequence joins TRBV10-2 and TRBJ2-2; 7 nucleotides line up with TRBD1. Germline V gives CDR1 WSHSY, CDR2 SAAADI. The CDR3 is made up of 15 amino acids. The ends lost 5 bases at V and 10 bases at J; junction bases unmatched: 13. CDR3 in DNA: TGCGCCAGCAGTAAGGGACAGTCACCAACAGTGGAGCTGTTTTTT. This gives the protein CASSKGQSPTVELFF.

The chain combines TRBV24-1 with TRBJ2-7, with TRBD2 identical over 8 bases. The CDR3 extends over 15 amino acids. Trimming removed 5 bases from V and 3 bases from J; junction bases left unmatched: 8. Germline CDR1 KGHDR, CDR2 SFDVKD. CDR3 in amino acids: CATSARGLGIYEQYF. The CDR3 coding sequence is TGTGCCACCAGTGCCAGGGGACTAGGAATCTACGAGCAGTACTTC.

This clonotype showed up many times. V and J are TRBV5-1 and TRBJ2-1, with 12 bases that match TRBD2. V trimming: 4 bases; J trimming: 8 bases; junction bases outside the gene matches: 10. Per the germline V gene, CDR1 is SGHRS and CDR2 is YFSETQ. The CDR3 runs 16 residues. The CDR3 reads CASSLPGLAGRDEQFF. Written as DNA, the CDR3 is TGCGCCAGCAGCCTGCCTGGACTAGCGGGGAGGGATGAGCAGTTCTTC.

This clonotype was observed many times. The chain couples TRBV5-1 to TRBJ2-1, with D tentatively TRBD2 (6 bases). The V end was cut by 2 bases, the J end by 4 bases, with 13 bases between. The CDR3 has 15 residues. CDR1 is SGHRS and CDR2 is YFSETQ in the germline V gene. Here the CDR3 reads CASSLTGTQYNEQFF. In nucleotides, the CDR3 is TGCGCCAGCAGCTTAACCGGGACTCAGTACAATGAGCAGTTCTTC. Full variable domain (missing parts from reference TRBV5-1 and TRBJ2-1): KAGVTQTPRYLIKTRGQQVTLSCSPISGHRSVSWYQQTPGQGLQFLFEYFSETQRNKGNFPGRFSGRQFSNSRSEMNVSTLELGDSALYLCASSLTGTQYNEQFFGPGTRLTVL.

This clonotype was recorded a few times. CDR3 loop: CASRRGQGYGYTF. DNA for the CDR3: TGCGCCAGTAGAAGGGGGCAGGGCTATGGCTACACCTTC. J is TRBJ1-2 and V is TRBV10-2; TRBD1 matches at 7 bases. V dropped 9 bases and J dropped 4; count of bases not matched to a gene: 8. Germline-derived CDR1 and CDR2 are WSHSY and SAAADI. This CDR3 has 13 amino acids.

This clonotype was observed many times. The chain's CDR3 is CASSGTSRNEQFF. In DNA, the CDR3 is TGTGCCAGCAGTGGGACTAGCAGAAATGAGCAGTTCTTC. The chain employs TRBV6-1 and TRBJ2-1, with TRBD2 matching over 8 bases. The CDR3 is 13 residues long. The V segment lost 4 bases and the J segment 7 bases; nucleotides outside the gene matches: 3. Germline V lookup: CDR1 MNHNS, CDR2 SASEGT.